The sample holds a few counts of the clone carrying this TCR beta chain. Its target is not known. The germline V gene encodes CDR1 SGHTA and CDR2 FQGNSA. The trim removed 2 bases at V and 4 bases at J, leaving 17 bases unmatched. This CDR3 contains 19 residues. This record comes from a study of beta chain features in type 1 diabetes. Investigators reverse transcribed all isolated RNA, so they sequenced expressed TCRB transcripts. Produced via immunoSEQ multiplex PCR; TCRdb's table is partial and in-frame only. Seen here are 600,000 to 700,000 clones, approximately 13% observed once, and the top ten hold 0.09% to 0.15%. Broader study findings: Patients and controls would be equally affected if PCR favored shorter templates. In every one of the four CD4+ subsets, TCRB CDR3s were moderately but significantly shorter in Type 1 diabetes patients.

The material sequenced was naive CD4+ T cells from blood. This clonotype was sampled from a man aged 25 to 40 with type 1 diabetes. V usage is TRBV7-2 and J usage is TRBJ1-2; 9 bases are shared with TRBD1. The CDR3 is CASSLSSTGQGPASYGYTF. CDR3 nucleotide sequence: TGTGCCAGCAGCTTATCGTCTACGGGACAGGGCCCGGCCTCCTATGGCTACACCTTC.